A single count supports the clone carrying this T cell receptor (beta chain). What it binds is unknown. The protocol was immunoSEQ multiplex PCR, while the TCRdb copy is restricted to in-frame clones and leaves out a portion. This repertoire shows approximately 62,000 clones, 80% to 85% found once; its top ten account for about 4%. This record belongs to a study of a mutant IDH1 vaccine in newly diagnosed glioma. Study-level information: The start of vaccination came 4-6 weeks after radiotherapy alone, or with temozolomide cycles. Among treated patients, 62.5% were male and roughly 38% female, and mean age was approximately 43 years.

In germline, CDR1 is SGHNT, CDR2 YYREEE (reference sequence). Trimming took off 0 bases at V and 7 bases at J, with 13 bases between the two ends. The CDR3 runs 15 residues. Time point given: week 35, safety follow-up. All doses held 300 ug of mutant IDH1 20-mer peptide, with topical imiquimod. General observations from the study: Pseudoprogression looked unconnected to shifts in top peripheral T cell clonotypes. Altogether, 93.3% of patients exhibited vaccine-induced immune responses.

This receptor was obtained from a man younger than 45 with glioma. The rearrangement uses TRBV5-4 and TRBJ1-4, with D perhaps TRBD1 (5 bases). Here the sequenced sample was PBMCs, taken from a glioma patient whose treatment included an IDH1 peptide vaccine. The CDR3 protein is CASSLAGPPGEKLFF. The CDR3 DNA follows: TGTGCCAGCAGCTTGGCGGGGCCCCCAGGTGAAAAACTGTTTTTT.